The next 29 T cell receptor beta chains were all read from a single sample in a study of radiotherapy plus CTLA-4 blockade in lung cancer. The repertoire was sequenced with immunoSEQ multiplex PCR; TCRdb's copy has only in-frame clones and lacks some. Of 70,000 to 90,000 clones listed, 78% are singletons. Sequencing was performed on peripheral blood, taken from a patient treated with radiotherapy plus ipilimumab. The receptor set was obtained from a human donor with non-small cell lung cancer who had a complete response to radiotherapy plus ipilimumab.

In this sample, this clone turned up a few times. The chain is built from TRBV27 and TRBJ2-7; D gene ambiguous. Germline-derived CDR1 and CDR2 are MNHEY and SMNVEV (reference sequence). CDR3 length: 13 amino acids. Trimming took 4 bases from V and 3 from J, leaving 10 bases between them. CDR3: CASSSQELYEQYF. CDR3 nucleotide sequence: TGTGCCAGCAGTTCCCAAGAGCTCTACGAGCAGTACTTC.

This CDR3 is CASSPGTSGSNEQFF. In DNA form, the CDR3 reads TGCGCCAGCAGCCCCGGGACTAGCGGGAGCAATGAGCAGTTCTTC. The chain uses TRBV5-1 and TRBJ2-1, with 14 positions matching TRBD2. The germline V gene encodes CDR1 SGHRS and CDR2 YFSETQ. The CDR3 contains 15 residues. J was trimmed by 6 bases and V by 4 bases; bases with no gene match: 3.

This clone came up a few times. V and J are TRBV21-1 and TRBJ2-2; the table's D call of TRBD1 was not tested on the DNA. TRBV21-1 corresponds to a pseudogene. The CDR3 has 18 amino acids. This chain's CDR3 is CASSKVGIAGAGTGELFF. DNA for the CDR3: TGTGCCAGCAGCAAAGTGGGGATTGCAGGGGCGGGCACCGGGGAGCTGTTTTTT.

V and J are TRBV5-1 and TRBJ2-1; D is uncertain. The length of the CDR3 is 15 residues. Germline V CDR1 and CDR2: SGHRS, YFSETQ. V lost 0 bases, J lost 4 bases, and 11 bases lay in between. The DNA of the CDR3 is TGCGCCAGCAGCTTGGTTCGGGCTACATACAATGAGCAGTTCTTC. Protein sequence: CASSLVRATYNEQFF.

V usage is TRBV14 and J usage is TRBJ2-1; 13 bases map to TRBD2. Germline V gives CDR1 SGHDN, CDR2 FVKESK. With 4 bases clipped from V and 6 bases from J, the junction kept 6 bases outside the gene matches. This CDR3 comprises 16 residues. CDR3: CASSRLRTSGGNEQFF. The CDR3 DNA reads TGTGCCAGCAGCCGATTGAGGACTAGCGGGGGCAATGAGCAGTTCTTC.

The CDR3 coding sequence is TGTGCCAGCAGCCCCACCGGCAGGGCTCCTAGCACAGATACGCAGTATTTT. It codes for CASSPTGRAPSTDTQYF. The rearrangement uses TRBV5-6 and TRBJ2-3, with D tentatively TRBD1 (5 bases). The V end lost 4 bases, the J end lost 0 bases, and 18 bases lay between the germline ends. Germline V gene data show CDR1 as SGHDT and CDR2 as YYEEEE. The CDR3 has 17 residues.

The chain uses TRBV11-2 and TRBJ1-1, with D uncertain. This CDR3 is built from 17 residues. V was shortened by 1 base and J by 0 bases, with 15 bases between the two germline ends. Germline CDR1 and CDR2: SGHAT and FQNNGV. CDR3 DNA sequence: TGTGCCAGCAGCTTAGTCCTCATGGGGATATTGAACACTGAAGCTTTCTTT. Translating it yields CASSLVLMGILNTEAFF.

The chain has TRBV27 and TRBJ2-2, with D possibly TRBD2 on 5 matching bases. Germline-derived CDR1 and CDR2 are MNHEY and SMNVEV (reference sequence). The CDR3 spans 15 residues. Trimming removed 3 bases at V and 6 bases at J, with 14 bases between. CDR3 protein: CASSFRGYEAGELFF. The CDR3 nucleotides are TGTGCCAGCAGTTTCAGAGGGTATGAGGCCGGGGAGCTGTTTTTT.

The chain is built from TRBV5-1 and TRBJ2-1; TRBD1 is a possible D gene (5 bases). Germline V CDR1 and CDR2: SGHRS, YFSETQ. The germline V and J ends were trimmed by 2 bases and 5 bases, with 8 bases remaining between them. CDR3 length: 13 residues. The DNA of the CDR3 is TGCGCCAGCAGCTTACAGGTCAACAATGAGCAGTTCTTC. Translation gives CASSLQVNNEQFF.

The rearrangement joins TRBV19 to TRBJ2-2; TRBD1 might be the D (5 bases). Trimming cost V 3 bases and J 6 bases, with 17 bases left between them. This CDR3 has 16 amino acids. The germline V gene encodes CDR1 LNHDA and CDR2 SQIVND (reference sequence). The CDR3 sequence: CASSIIDSANAGELFF. DNA of the CDR3: TGTGCCAGTAGTATTATAGACAGCGCGAATGCCGGGGAGCTGTTTTTT.

This chain links TRBV6-6 with TRBJ1-2; D call uncertain. The CDR3 has 15 residues. The V end was cut by 0 bases, the J end by 5 bases, with 13 bases between. CDR1 is MNHNY, CDR2 SVGAGI, per germline (reference sequence). The CDR3 nucleotides are TGTGCCAGCAGTTACTCTTCGCGCACGAGGTATGGCTACACCTTC. Its translation is CASSYSSRTRYGYTF.

V gene TRBV6-1 combines with J gene TRBJ2-7; 12 positions match TRBD2. V was clipped by 4 bases and J by 6 bases; unmatched bases: 7. The CDR3 is made up of 15 amino acids. Germline assignment: CDR1 MNHNS and CDR2 SASEGT. The CDR3 sequence is CASSVPSGGASEQYF. Here the CDR3 DNA reads TGTGCCAGCAGTGTACCTAGCGGGGGGGCGTCCGAGCAGTACTTC.

The rearrangement uses TRBV6-5 and TRBJ1-6; D is ambiguous. Trimming took off 9 bases at V and 10 bases at J, with 19 bases between the two ends. The germline V gene has CDR1 MNHEY and CDR2 SVGAGI. CDR3 length: 14 residues. The CDR3 DNA is TGTGCCAGTGGCCCTGGAGGGTCAGGATCACCCCTCCACTTT. Residues: CASGPGGSGSPLHF.

The J gene is TRBJ2-3, the V gene TRBV18, with 9 bases that match TRBD2. The CDR3 contains 15 residues. V was pared by 6 bases and J by 0 bases, with 4 bases of the junction left unmatched. Germline-derived CDR1 and CDR2 are KGHSH and LQKENI. CDR3 sequence reads: CASSHTSGSTDTQYF. The CDR3 nucleotides are TGTGCCAGCTCGCACACTAGCGGGAGCACAGATACGCAGTATTTT. Full variable domain (missing parts from reference TRBV18 and TRBJ2-3): NAGVMQNPRHLVRRRGQEARLRCSPMKGHSHVYWYRQLPEEGLKFMVYLQKENIIDESGMPKERFSAEFPKEGPSILRIQQVVRGDSAAYFCASSHTSGSTDTQYFGPGTRLTVL.

The rearrangement joins TRBV19 to TRBJ1-5, with unresolved D. CDR3 length: 15 amino acids. Germline lookup yields CDR1 LNHDA and CDR2 SQIVND (reference sequence). Trimming took off 7 bases at V and 2 bases at J, with 15 bases between the two ends. CDR3 DNA: TGTGCCAGTATGGGAGGGCGCTTGGGCAATCAGCCCCAGCATTTT. As protein: CASMGGRLGNQPQHF.

This clone was observed a single time. CDR3 residues: CAWSGGLAALPRFF. DNA for the CDR3: TGTGCCTGGAGTGGGGGACTAGCGGCCCTACCAAGGTTCTTC. The V and J genes are TRBV30 and TRBJ2-1, with 11 bases that match TRBD2. The CDR3 is made up of 14 amino acids. Germline trimming cut 1 base from V and 15 bases from J; bases unmatched to any gene: 11. Germline values: CDR1 GTSNPN, CDR2 SVGIG (reference sequence).

The gene calls are TRBV29-1 and TRBJ1-1; TRBD1 might be the D (6 bases). The germline CDR1 and CDR2 sequences are SQVTM and ANQGSEA. Trimming took 8 bases from V and 1 from J, leaving 11 bases between them. The CDR3 loop spans 12 amino acids. CDR3 protein: CSSGGANTEAFF. In nucleotides, the CDR3 is TGCAGCTCCGGGGGGGCGAACACTGAAGCTTTCTTT.

V gene TRBV10-3 combines with J gene TRBJ2-1; D might be TRBD1 (7 bases). Germline assignment: CDR1 ENHRY and CDR2 SYGVKD. The CDR3 length is 13 residues. Trimming stripped 8 bases from V and 8 bases from J, with 16 bases between. The chain's CDR3 is CAIQGGLMDEQFF. DNA for the CDR3: TGTGCCATCCAGGGGGGCCTAATGGATGAGCAGTTCTTC.

The chain employs TRBV11-3 and TRBJ1-1, with TRBD1 matching 7 bases. This CDR3 is built from 12 residues. CDR1 and CDR2 from the germline V gene are SGHNT and YENEEA. Trimming took 1 base from V and 11 from J; bases not matched to a gene: 4. CDR3 loop: CASSLGQGYAFF. DNA of the CDR3: TGTGCCAGCAGCTTAGGACAGGGCTATGCTTTCTTT. The variable domain in full, with the rest retrieved from reference TRBV11-3 and TRBJ1-1, is EAGVVQSPRYKIIEKKQPVAFWCNPISGHNTLYWYLQNLGQGPELLIRYENEEAVDDSQLPKDRFSAERLKGVDSTLKIQPAELGDSAVYLCASSLGQGYAFFGQGTRLTVV.

The chain links TRBV7-6 to TRBJ1-3, with TRBD1 matching 7 bases. Germline trimming cut 1 base from V and 4 bases from J; bases unmatched to any gene: 4. The CDR3 spans 15 residues. Germline CDR1 reads SGHVS; CDR2 reads FNYEAQ. The CDR3 DNA is TGTGCCAGCAGCTTAGGGCAGGGGGAAGGAAACACCATATATTTT. Its translation is CASSLGQGEGNTIYF.

The chain carries TRBV19 and TRBJ1-4; D perhaps matches TRBD1 (6 bases). The CDR3 consists of 13 residues. The V end lost 10 bases, the J end lost 5 bases, and 14 bases lay between the germline ends. Germline CDR1 is LNHDA and CDR2 is SQIVND (reference sequence). This CDR3 reads CATKDSPNEKLFF. The CDR3 DNA follows: TGTGCCACGAAGGACAGCCCAAATGAAAAACTGTTTTTT.

The gene calls are TRBV5-4 and TRBJ1-5, with 8 bases matching TRBD1. The CDR3 totals 14 residues. After removal of 4 bases from V and 6 bases from J, the junction contained 6 bases not matched to a gene. Germline lookup yields CDR1 SGHNT and CDR2 YYREEE (reference sequence). CDR3 in DNA: TGTGCCAGCAGCCCTGACAGGGGAGGTCAGCCCCAGCATTTT. Its protein is CASSPDRGGQPQHF.

This chain joins TRBV5-6 and TRBJ2-1; D remains ambiguous. Germline V gene data show CDR1 as SGHDT and CDR2 as YYEEEE. The V end lost 4 bases, the J end lost 9 bases, and 17 bases lay between the germline ends. The CDR3 totals 14 residues. As DNA, the CDR3 is TGTGCCAGCAGCCGGAGCCACGAGGTAGCTGAGCAGTTCTTC. Protein product: CASSRSHEVAEQFF.

The chain carries TRBV10-3 and TRBJ1-3, with D tentatively TRBD1 (6 bases). Germline loops: CDR1 ENHRY, CDR2 SYGVKD. The V end was cut by 6 bases, the J end by 4 bases, with 13 bases between. The CDR3 is 14 residues long. CDR3 in DNA: TGTGCCATCAGGATGGGGGCGCGGGGAAACACCATATATTTT. This gives the protein CAIRMGARGNTIYF.

V and J are TRBV19 and TRBJ2-1; TRBD2 aligns across 9 bases. V was pared by 5 bases and J by 4 bases, with 9 bases of the junction left unmatched. The germline CDR1 and CDR2 sequences are LNHDA and SQIVND (reference sequence). CDR3 size: 16 residues. The CDR3 nucleotides are TGTGCCAGTAGTGACTTTACTAGCGGGTATTACAATGAGCAGTTCTTC. Translation gives CASSDFTSGYYNEQFF.

The chain has TRBV29-1 and TRBJ1-1; 9 bases are a match to TRBD1. V shed 0 bases and J 1 base; nucleotides not matched to a gene: 6. The length of the CDR3 is 16 residues. The germline CDR1 and CDR2 sequences are SQVTM and ANQGSEA. The chain's CDR3 is CSVEDRTGAANTEAFF. CDR3 nucleotide sequence: TGCAGCGTTGAAGACAGGACAGGGGCCGCGAACACTGAAGCTTTCTTT.

The rearrangement uses TRBV25-1 and TRBJ1-4, with D perhaps matching TRBD1 (6 bases). V was shortened by 3 bases and J by 4 bases, with 12 bases between the two germline ends. From germline, CDR1 is MGHDK and CDR2 SYGVNS. The CDR3 consists of 15 residues. The CDR3 sequence is CASSDQGRRNEKLFF. DNA for the CDR3: TGTGCCAGCAGTGACCAGGGGCGACGTAATGAAAAACTGTTTTTT.

The table lists this clone with a few counts. The chain uses TRBV19 and TRBJ1-1, with D unclear. V lost 11 bases, J lost 10 bases, and 17 bases lay in between. CDR1 is LNHDA and CDR2 is SQIVND in the germline V gene (reference sequence). The CDR3 consists of 11 residues. CDR3 DNA: TGTGCCTCCCCGCGGGGAATAGTAGCTTTCTTT. Protein sequence: CASPRGIVAFF.

J is TRBJ1-4 and V is TRBV5-1; 12 bases are shared with TRBD1. The trim removed 2 bases at V and 7 bases at J, leaving 9 bases unmatched. Germline CDR1 reads SGHRS; CDR2 reads YFSETQ. The CDR3 spans 17 residues. The CDR3, as DNA: TGCGCCAGCAGCTTTCTGGGACAGGGGGCCTGGGGTGAAAAACTGTTTTTT. Translation gives CASSFLGQGAWGEKLFF. The full variable domain, in which reference TRBV5-1 and TRBJ1-4 provide the parts outside the CDR3, is KAGVTQTPRYLIKTRGQQVTLSCSPISGHRSVSWYQQTPGQGLQFLFEYFSETQRNKGNFPGRFSGRQFSNSRSEMNVSTLELGDSALYLCASSFLGQGAWGEKLFFGSGTQLSVL.